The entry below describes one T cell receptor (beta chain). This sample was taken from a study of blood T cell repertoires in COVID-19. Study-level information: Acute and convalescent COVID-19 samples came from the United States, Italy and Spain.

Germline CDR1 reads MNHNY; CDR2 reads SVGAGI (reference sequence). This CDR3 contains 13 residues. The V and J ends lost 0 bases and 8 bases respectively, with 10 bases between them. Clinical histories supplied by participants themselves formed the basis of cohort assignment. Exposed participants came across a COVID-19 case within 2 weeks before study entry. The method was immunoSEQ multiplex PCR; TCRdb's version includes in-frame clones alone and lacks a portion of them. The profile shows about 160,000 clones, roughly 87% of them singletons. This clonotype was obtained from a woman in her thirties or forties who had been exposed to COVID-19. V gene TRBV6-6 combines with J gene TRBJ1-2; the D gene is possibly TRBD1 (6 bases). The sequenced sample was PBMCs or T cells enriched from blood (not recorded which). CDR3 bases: TGTGCCAGCAGTTACTCGAAACAGGGCGGCTACACCTTC. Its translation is CASSYSKQGGYTF.